This T cell receptor (beta chain) emerged from a study of shared clonotypes between healthy human individuals. The naive CD8 fraction comprised CD45RO-negative cells positively selected for CCR7 and excluded terminally differentiated effector memory CD45RA+ cells. Some clones are missing from TCRdb's copy, which holds only in-frame ones; the method was immunoSEQ multiplex PCR. The sample records roughly 2.1 million clones, roughly 91% being singletons. Findings and caveats of the study: Clonotype sharing among donors likely depends on sequencing depth. Rarefaction demonstrated incomplete sorted-subset sequencing despite large depth.

This clone appeared once. As yet, its antigen is unknown. The clonotype was recovered from a young man in good health. Some clones in this sample may be carry-over from other donors' samples. What was sequenced was naive CD8+ T cells from PBMCs.

In DNA form, the CDR3 reads TGTGCCAGCAGCGTCGGCGGGAGCTCCGTGGAGACCCAGTACTTC. Translation gives CASSVGGSSVETQYF. J is TRBJ2-5 and V is TRBV9; 7 bases map to TRBD2. Germline assignment: CDR1 SGDLS and CDR2 YYNGEE. J gave up 5 bases and V 2 bases, and 9 bases lay outside the gene matches. The CDR3 has 15 amino acids. The full variable domain, completed using reference TRBV9 and TRBJ2-5, is DSGVTQTPKHLITATGQRVTLRCSPRSGDLSVYWYQQSLDQGLQFLIQYYNGEERAKGNILERFSAQQFPDLHSELNLSSLELGDSALYFCASSVGGSSVETQYFGPGTRLLVL.